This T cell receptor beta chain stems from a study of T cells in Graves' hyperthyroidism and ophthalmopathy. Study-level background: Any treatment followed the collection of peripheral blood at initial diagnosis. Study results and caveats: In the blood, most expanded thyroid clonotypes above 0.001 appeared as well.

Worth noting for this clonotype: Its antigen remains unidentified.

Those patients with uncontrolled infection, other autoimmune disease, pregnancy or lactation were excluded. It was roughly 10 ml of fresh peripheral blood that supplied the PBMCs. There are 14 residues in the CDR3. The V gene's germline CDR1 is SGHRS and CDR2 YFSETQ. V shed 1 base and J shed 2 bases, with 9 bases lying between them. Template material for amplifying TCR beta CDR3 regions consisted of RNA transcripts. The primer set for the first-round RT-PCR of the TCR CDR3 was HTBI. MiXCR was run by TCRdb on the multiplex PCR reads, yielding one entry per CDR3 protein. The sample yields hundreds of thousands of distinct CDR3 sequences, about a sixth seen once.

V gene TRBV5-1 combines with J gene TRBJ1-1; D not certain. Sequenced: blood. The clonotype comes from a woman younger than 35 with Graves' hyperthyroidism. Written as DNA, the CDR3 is TGCGCCAGCAGCTTGTTACAGAGCAACACTGAAGCTTTCTTT. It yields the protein CASSLLQSNTEAFF. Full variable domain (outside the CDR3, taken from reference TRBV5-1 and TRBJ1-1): KAGVTQTPRYLIKTRGQQVTLSCSPISGHRSVSWYQQTPGQGLQFLFEYFSETQRNKGNFPGRFSGRQFSNSRSEMNVSTLELGDSALYLCASSLLQSNTEAFFGQGTRLTVV.